Below, 22 T cell receptor beta chains from the same sample are listed, as sequenced in a study of human T cells and chemical hapten exposure. TCRdb reprocessed the RACE reads via MiXCR and lists one record per CDR3 protein. The sample lists 250,000 or so distinct CDR3 sequences, around 7.3% occurring once. Noted time point: pre-sensitization, week 0. The sample's treatment: therapeutic diphenylcyclopropenone sensitization with weekly scalp DPC. The input for sequencing was whole blood, taken in connection with sensitization to the hapten diphenylcyclopropenone (DPC). These receptors all come from a man aged 18 to 30 with alopecia areata. Some clones in this sample may be carry-over from other donors' samples.

The rearrangement joins TRBV12-3 or TRBV12-4 to TRBJ1-2, with a possible D match to TRBD1 (6 bases). The CDR3 contains 14 residues. Deletions cut 5 bases from V and 7 bases from J, with 17 bases between. CDR3: CASSPRRGRGGYTF. The DNA of the CDR3 is TGTGCCAGCAGTCCTAGGAGGGGGAGGGGTGGCTACACCTTC.

This clonotype was recorded a few times. For the CDR3, the DNA is TGTGCCAGCAGCCCGCAGGTGGCCCGGAGCACAGATACGCAGTATTTT. Translating gives CASSPQVARSTDTQYF. The genes are TRBV7-2 and TRBJ2-3; D ambiguous. V lost 5 bases to trimming and J lost 0 bases, with 15 bases between them. Germline V gene data show CDR1 as SGHTA and CDR2 as FQGNSA. The CDR3 is made up of 16 amino acids.

The chain joins TRBV2 to TRBJ1-1; unclear D gene. The V gene's germline CDR1 is SNHLY and CDR2 FYNNEI. V was shortened by 7 bases and J by 0 bases, with 6 bases between the two germline ends. The CDR3 length is 12 residues. The DNA of the CDR3 is TGTGCCAGCAAAATAGTGAACACTGAAGCTTTCTTT. Its translation: CASKIVNTEAFF. Full variable domain (outside the CDR3, taken from reference TRBV2 and TRBJ1-1): EPEVTQTPSHQVTQMGQEVILRCVPISNHLYFYWYRQILGQKVEFLVSFYNNEISEKSEIFDDQFSVERPDGSNFTLKIRSTKLEDSAMYFCASKIVNTEAFFGQGTRLTVV.

CDR3 region: CASRIQGSHQPQHF. The CDR3 bases are TGTGCCAGCAGGATACAGGGGTCCCATCAGCCCCAGCATTTT. The chain is built from TRBV6-2 or TRBV6-3 and TRBJ1-5; TRBD1 matches 7 bases. The CDR3 contains 14 residues. Germline lookup yields CDR1 MNHEY and CDR2 SVGEGT. V shed 6 bases and J 5 bases; nucleotides not matched to a gene: 7.

This clonotype was recorded a few times. This rearrangement joins TRBV4-3 to TRBJ1-6, with D possibly being TRBD1 (6 bases). CDR1 LGHNA and CDR2 YSLEER come from the germline V gene. This CDR3 region has 17 residues. Trimming cost V 3 bases and J 9 bases, with 21 bases left between them. In DNA, the CDR3 is TGCGCCAGCAGCCACGGTGCCCCCCGGGGGCTGATTTCACCCCTCCACTTT. Its protein is CASSHGAPRGLISPLHF.

The V call is TRBV18, the J call TRBJ2-7; a weak D match, TRBD2 (5 bases). The germline V gene encodes CDR1 KGHSH and CDR2 LQKENI. V lost 4 bases to trimming and J lost 6 bases, with 13 bases between them. The CDR3 covers 13 residues. The CDR3 nucleotides read TGTGCCAGCTCACTGGGAACTAGTGCCGAGCAGTACGTC. It translates to CASSLGTSAEQYV.

This clonotype was seen only a few times. The V gene is TRBV7-9, the J gene TRBJ1-2, with D possibly matching TRBD1 (6 bases). This CDR3 is built from 13 residues. Germline CDR1 and CDR2: SEHNR and FQNEAQ (reference sequence). Between the trimmed V and J ends, which lost 5 bases and 4 bases, there was a span of 11 bases. CDR3 sequence: CASSPGAGYGYTF. For the CDR3, the DNA is TGTGCCAGCAGCCCGGGGGCTGGCTATGGCTACACCTTC.

This clonotype has a handful of counts. V gene TRBV12-3 or TRBV12-4 combines with J gene TRBJ1-4; 9 bases align to TRBD1. The V segment lost 2 bases and the J segment 7 bases; nucleotides outside the gene matches: 5. The CDR3 has 15 residues. Written as DNA, the CDR3 is TGTGCCAGCAGTTTAAACAGGGGGCTCGGTGAAAAACTGTTTTTT. It codes for CASSLNRGLGEKLFF.

The rearrangement links TRBV4-1 to TRBJ1-1; D gene ambiguous. CDR1 and CDR2 from the germline V gene are MGHRA and YSYEKL. This CDR3 is built from 14 residues. With 0 bases removed from V and 2 bases from J, the gap between germline ends came to 7 bases. The CDR3 here is CASSQDPFNTEAFF. In DNA form, the CDR3 reads TGCGCCAGCAGCCAAGACCCGTTTAACACTGAAGCTTTCTTT.

This clonotype was found a few times. This chain joins TRBV29-1 and TRBJ2-6; no reliable D call. Germline values: CDR1 SQVTM, CDR2 ANQGSEA. CDR3 size: 14 residues. V lost 5 bases and J 0 bases, leaving 8 bases between the germline ends. The CDR3 loop is CSVSFSSGANVLTF. The CDR3 bases are TGCAGCGTTAGCTTTAGCTCTGGGGCCAACGTCCTGACTTTC.

DNA for the CDR3: TGTGCCAGCTCACCTCAGCCATCCTACGAGCAGTACGTC. It encodes CASSPQPSYEQYV. V usage is TRBV18 and J usage is TRBJ2-7; unclear D gene. From germline, CDR1 is KGHSH and CDR2 LQKENI. This CDR3 comprises 13 residues. V was pared by 3 bases and J by 1 base, with 7 bases between.

The chain joins TRBV6-5 to TRBJ2-7; D is perhaps TRBD1 (6 bases). This CDR3 is 14 amino acids long. Trimming took 3 bases from V and 2 from J, leaving 11 bases between them. Germline V CDR1 and CDR2: MNHEY, SVGAGI. The CDR3 here is CASSYEGVPYEQYF. CDR3 nucleotide sequence: TGTGCCAGCAGTTATGAGGGGGTCCCCTACGAGCAGTACTTC.

The chain employs TRBV7-2 and TRBJ2-5, with 7 bases that match TRBD2. Germline trimming cut 6 bases from V and 5 bases from J; bases unmatched to any gene: 12. The germline CDR1 and CDR2 sequences are SGHTA and FQGNSA. The CDR3 has 15 amino acids. For the CDR3, the DNA is TGTGCCAGCAGGCTAGGGTTAGGGGAGGGCGAGACCCAGTACTTC. This sequence encodes CASRLGLGEGETQYF.

This clonotype showed up just a few times. V usage is TRBV5-6 and J usage is TRBJ1-1; a possible D gene is TRBD1 (5 bases). The CDR3 length is 14 residues. The germline V gene encodes CDR1 SGHDT and CDR2 YYEEEE. The V gene lost 5 bases and the J gene lost 0 bases, with 11 bases spanning the gap. The DNA of the CDR3 is TGTGCCAGCAGAACCGGGACCTTGAACACTGAAGCTTTCTTT. This gives the protein CASRTGTLNTEAFF.

This clonotype has a count of ten or more. The genes are TRBV29-1 and TRBJ2-1, with 7 bases aligning to TRBD2. V lost 5 bases to trimming and J lost 2 bases; unmatched junction nucleotides: 3. CDR3 length: 13 amino acids. CDR1 and CDR2 from the germline V gene are SQVTM and ANQGSEA. The CDR3, as DNA: TGCAGCGTTAGCGGGGAACCCTACAATGAGCAGTTCTTC. Protein product: CSVSGEPYNEQFF.

The chain has TRBV11-2 and TRBJ1-1; D gene unclear. Trimming took 5 bases from V and 0 from J, leaving 13 bases between them. CDR1 is SGHAT and CDR2 is FQNNGV in the germline V gene. This CDR3 is built from 15 residues. The CDR3 nucleotides are TGTGCCAGCAGCCCCCTCAGCTTCATGAACACTGAAGCTTTCTTT. Translated, it gives CASSPLSFMNTEAFF.

This clonotype was detected many times. V gene TRBV7-9 combines with J gene TRBJ1-4; D possibly corresponds to TRBD1 (5 bases). Trimming removed 2 bases at V and 5 bases at J, with 15 bases between. There are 16 residues in the CDR3. Germline CDR1 is SEHNR and CDR2 is FQNEAQ (reference sequence). CDR3 coding DNA: TGTGCCAGCAGCTTATCATGGGGCAGAGCGAATGAAAAACTGTTTTTT. Translated: CASSLSWGRANEKLFF.

The chain has TRBV29-1 and TRBJ2-3; tentatively, D is TRBD1 (6 bases). CDR1 SQVTM and CDR2 ANQGSEA come from the germline V gene. There are 14 residues in the CDR3. V shed 8 bases and J shed 1 base, with 16 bases lying between them. CDR3 DNA sequence: TGCAGCTCTAATGGGGGCTATGGCACAGATACGCAGTATTTT. Protein product: CSSNGGYGTDTQYF.

V usage is TRBV5-1 and J usage is TRBJ1-1; D perhaps matches TRBD1 (6 bases). Germline lookup yields CDR1 SGHRS and CDR2 YFSETQ. The CDR3 runs 13 residues. Trimming took off 6 bases at V and 5 bases at J, with 14 bases between the two ends. In nucleotides, the CDR3 is TGCGCCAGCATGAAACAGGGTGGAACTGAAGCTTTCTTT. Its translation: CASMKQGGTEAFF.

There are a few counts of this clonotype. J is TRBJ2-5 and V is TRBV20-1; TRBD2 aligns across 10 bases. This CDR3 region has 13 residues. Germline V gene sequence: CDR1 DFQATT, CDR2 SNEGSKA (reference sequence). V gave up 5 bases and J gave up 5 bases; unmatched junction bases: 5. The CDR3 here is CSAPSGGAETQYF. In DNA, the CDR3 is TGCAGTGCTCCAAGCGGGGGGGCCGAGACCCAGTACTTC.

This clonotype was observed a handful of times. The CDR3 region is CASSRTGESNQPQHF. The CDR3 DNA sequence: TGCGCCAGCAGCCGGACAGGGGAGAGCAATCAGCCCCAGCATTTT. This chain joins TRBV5-1 and TRBJ1-5; 9 nucleotides align to TRBD1. The CDR3 sequence is 15 residues long. Trimming at V came to 4 bases and at J to 1 base, leaving 3 bases not matched to a gene. Germline V CDR1 and CDR2: SGHRS, YFSETQ.

A few counts support this clonotype. The chain is built from TRBV10-1 and TRBJ1-5, with 7 bases aligning to TRBD1. V shed 8 bases and J 3 bases; nucleotides not matched to a gene: 10. The germline CDR1 and CDR2 sequences are WNHNN and SYGVQD (reference sequence). This CDR3 is 15 amino acids long. This chain's CDR3 is CASCARQGVNQPQHF. The CDR3 DNA reads TGCGCCAGCTGCGCCCGACAGGGTGTCAATCAGCCCCAGCATTTT.